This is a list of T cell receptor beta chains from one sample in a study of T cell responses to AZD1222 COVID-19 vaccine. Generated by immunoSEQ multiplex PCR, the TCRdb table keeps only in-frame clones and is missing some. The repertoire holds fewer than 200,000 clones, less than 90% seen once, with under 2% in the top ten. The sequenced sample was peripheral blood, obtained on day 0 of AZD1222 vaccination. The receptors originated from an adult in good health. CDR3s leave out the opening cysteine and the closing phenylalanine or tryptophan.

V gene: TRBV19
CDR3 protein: ASSISGGRVTQY

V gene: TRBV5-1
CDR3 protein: ASSLARDTRGYT

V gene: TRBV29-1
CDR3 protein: SVQAGTGGAETF

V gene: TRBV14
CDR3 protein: ASSPTGINQPQH

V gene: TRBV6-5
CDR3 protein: ASRSDPAGNTEAF

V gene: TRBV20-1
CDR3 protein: SASASGTGVGGQPQH

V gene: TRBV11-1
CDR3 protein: ASSFSPAGTDTQY

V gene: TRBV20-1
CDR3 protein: SAQGDREAF

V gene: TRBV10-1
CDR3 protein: ASSFRIGTSEGNGSGNTIY

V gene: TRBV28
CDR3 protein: ASSKVDTGELF

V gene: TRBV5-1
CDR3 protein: ASSLAGNQPQH

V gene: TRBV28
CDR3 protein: ASTSGLTRQY

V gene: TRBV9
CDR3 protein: ASSARFLMDGYT

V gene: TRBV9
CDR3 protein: ASSVGGGPYEQY